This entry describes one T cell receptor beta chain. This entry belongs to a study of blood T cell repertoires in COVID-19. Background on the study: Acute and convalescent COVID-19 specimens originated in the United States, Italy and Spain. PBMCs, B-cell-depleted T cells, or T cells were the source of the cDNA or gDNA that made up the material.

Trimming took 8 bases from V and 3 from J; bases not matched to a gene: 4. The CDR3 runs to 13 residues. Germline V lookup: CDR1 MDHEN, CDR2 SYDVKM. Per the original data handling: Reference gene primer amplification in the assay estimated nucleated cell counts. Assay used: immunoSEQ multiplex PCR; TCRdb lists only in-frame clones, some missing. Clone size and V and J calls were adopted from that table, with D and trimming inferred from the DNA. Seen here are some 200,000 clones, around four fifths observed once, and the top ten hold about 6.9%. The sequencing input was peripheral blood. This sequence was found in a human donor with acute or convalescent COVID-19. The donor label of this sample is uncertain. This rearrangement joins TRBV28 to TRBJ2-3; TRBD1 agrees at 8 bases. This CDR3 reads CASLTGDTDTQYF. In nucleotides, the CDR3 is TGTGCCAGCTTGACAGGGGATACAGATACGCAGTATTTT.